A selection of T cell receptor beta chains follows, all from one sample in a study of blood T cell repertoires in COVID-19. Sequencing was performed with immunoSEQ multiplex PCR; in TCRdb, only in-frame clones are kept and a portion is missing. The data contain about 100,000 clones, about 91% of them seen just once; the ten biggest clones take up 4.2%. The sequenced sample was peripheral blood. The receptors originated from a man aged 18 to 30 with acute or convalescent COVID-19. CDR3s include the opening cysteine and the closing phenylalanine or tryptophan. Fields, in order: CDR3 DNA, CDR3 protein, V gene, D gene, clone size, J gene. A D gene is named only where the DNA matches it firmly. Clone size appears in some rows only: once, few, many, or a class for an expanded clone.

DNA: TGTGCCAGCAGCAAAGAGGCGACAGGGCCAGGGTTGAACACTGAAGCTTTCTTT; CDR3: CASSKEATGPGLNTEAFF; V: TRBV21-1; D: .; size: .; J: TRBJ1-1
DNA: TGTGCCAGTACTGACAGGGGACAGGCCCACGAGCAGTACTTC; CDR3: CASTDRGQAHEQYF; V: TRBV19; D: TRBD1; size: .; J: TRBJ2-7
DNA: TGTGCCAGCATTCCAACCGACAGGGCCCGCGAGCAGTACTTC; CDR3: CASIPTDRAREQYF; V: TRBV6-5; D: TRBD1; size: .; J: TRBJ2-7
DNA: TGTGCCTGGAGTGTATTCGGGGGAGCGACTCAGCCCCAGCATTTT; CDR3: CAWSVFGGATQPQHF; V: TRBV30; D: .; size: .; J: TRBJ1-5
DNA: TGTGCCAGTAGGAGGGACACTGAAGCTTTCTTT; CDR3: CASRRDTEAFF; V: TRBV6-5; D: .; size: .; J: TRBJ1-1
DNA: TGTGCCACCGCTAGCGGAGATACGCAGTATTTT; CDR3: CATASGDTQYF; V: TRBV6-4; D: TRBD2; size: .; J: TRBJ2-3
DNA: TGTGCCAGCAGCCCGACGACAGGCGCTTTTCCCACAGATACGCAGTATTTT; CDR3: CASSPTTGAFPTDTQYF; V: TRBV9; D: .; size: .; J: TRBJ2-3
DNA: TGTGCCAGCAGCCCCCTAGGTGGGACACCTACCTACGAGCAGTACTTC; CDR3: CASSPLGGTPTYEQYF; V: TRBV27; D: .; size: .; J: TRBJ2-7
DNA: TGTGCCTGGAGAGGGGCTCGTGGCTACACCTTC; CDR3: CAWRGARGYTF; V: TRBV30; D: .; size: .; J: TRBJ1-2
DNA: TGCGCCAGCAGGGGGGCAGGAGCTAGCACAGATACGCAGTATTTT; CDR3: CASRGAGASTDTQYF; V: TRBV5-1; D: .; size: once; J: TRBJ2-3
DNA: TGCGCCAGCACCCCCGCGGGGGCTAGCACAGATACGCAGTATTTT; CDR3: CASTPAGASTDTQYF; V: TRBV4-1; D: .; size: .; J: TRBJ2-3
DNA: TGTGCCTGGAGTGTGGGAGGGACATTTTATGAAAAACTGTTTTTT; CDR3: CAWSVGGTFYEKLFF; V: TRBV30; D: .; size: .; J: TRBJ1-4
DNA: TGTGCCAGCAGCTTAACAGGCGACGGGTCCTACGAGCAGTACTTC; CDR3: CASSLTGDGSYEQYF; V: TRBV5-6; D: .; size: .; J: TRBJ2-7
DNA: TGTGCCAGCAGCCAAGATAGAGCGGGGGACTATGGCTACACCTTC; CDR3: CASSQDRAGDYGYTF; V: TRBV3-1/TRBV3-2; D: .; size: .; J: TRBJ1-2
DNA: TGTGCCAGCAGTCCCAATAACCGGGGACTACAAGAGACCCAGTACTTC; CDR3: CASSPNNRGLQETQYF; V: TRBV27; D: TRBD2; size: once; J: TRBJ2-5
DNA: TGCGCCAGCAGCTTAGGTCTCGGGACAGGGGGCTACGAGCAGTACTTC; CDR3: CASSLGLGTGGYEQYF; V: TRBV5-1; D: TRBD1; size: .; J: TRBJ2-7
DNA: TGTGCCACCACCGGAGAGGATCAAGAGACCCAGTACTTC; CDR3: CATTGEDQETQYF; V: TRBV24-1; D: .; size: .; J: TRBJ2-5
DNA: TGCGCCAGCAGCTTAAGGAACAGGGAGAATGGCTACACCTTC; CDR3: CASSLRNRENGYTF; V: TRBV5-1; D: .; size: once; J: TRBJ1-2
DNA: TGTGCCACCAGCAGAGACTCCCCAGAGACCCAGTACTTC; CDR3: CATSRDSPETQYF; V: TRBV15; D: .; size: once; J: TRBJ2-5
DNA: TGTGCCAGCAGCTCGGGACTCACAGGGGGTCGAGCTGAAGCTTTCTTT; CDR3: CASSSGLTGGRAEAFF; V: TRBV7-8; D: TRBD1; size: .; J: TRBJ1-1
DNA: TGTGCCAGCAGTCCCCGTCGTCTGAGGGACAGAGCATACTACGAGCAGTACTTC; CDR3: CASSPRRLRDRAYYEQYF; V: TRBV6-2/TRBV6-3; D: TRBD1; size: few; J: TRBJ2-7
DNA: TGTGCCAGCAGTTTATCCAGAAAAGCTTTCTTT; CDR3: CASSLSRKAFF; V: TRBV28; D: .; size: .; J: TRBJ1-1
DNA: TGTGCCAGCAGCCAAGGACAGGACCGTCTTTACACCTTC; CDR3: CASSQGQDRLYTF; V: TRBV7-8; D: TRBD1; size: .; J: TRBJ1-2
DNA: TGTGCCAGCAGCTCCCTAGGCGACAATGAGCAGTTCTTC; CDR3: CASSSLGDNEQFF; V: TRBV9; D: .; size: .; J: TRBJ2-1
DNA: TGTGCCAGCAGCATTCTTTGGCGACCGCTTAGCGAAGGCTACACCTTC; CDR3: CASSILWRPLSEGYTF; V: TRBV9; D: .; size: .; J: TRBJ1-2
DNA: TGTGCCAGCAGCTTAAGCGGGAGGGACTACGAGCAGTACTTC; CDR3: CASSLSGRDYEQYF; V: TRBV5-6; D: TRBD2; size: .; J: TRBJ2-7
DNA: TGTGCCAGCAGCTCTAGGGGGACAGGCAGTGGCTACACCTTC; CDR3: CASSSRGTGSGYTF; V: TRBV7-2; D: TRBD1; size: .; J: TRBJ1-2
DNA: TGTGCCAGCAGTTACTCGCGGACAGGCCGAAATGAGCAGTTCTTC; CDR3: CASSYSRTGRNEQFF; V: TRBV6-5; D: TRBD1; size: .; J: TRBJ2-1
DNA: TGTGCCAGCAGTTACTCGACAGGGGGTCCGAACACTGAAGCTTTCTTT; CDR3: CASSYSTGGPNTEAFF; V: TRBV6-2/TRBV6-3; D: TRBD1; size: .; J: TRBJ1-1
DNA: TGTGCCAGCAGCGTCTCAGCAGGTCGAATGGCAATGAACACTGAAGCTTTCTTT; CDR3: CASSVSAGRMAMNTEAFF; V: TRBV9; D: .; size: .; J: TRBJ1-1
DNA: TGTGCCAGCAGCCATAGCCCCCTGGGGAGGGATCTGCCCTACGAGCAGTACTTC; CDR3: CASSHSPLGRDLPYEQYF; V: TRBV3-1/TRBV3-2; D: TRBD2; size: .; J: TRBJ2-7
DNA: TGTGCCAGCACCGTGGAGGGTAACACTGAAGCTTTCTTT; CDR3: CASTVEGNTEAFF; V: TRBV2; D: .; size: .; J: TRBJ1-1
DNA: TGTGCCATTCATCACCGGGACAGAGAAAACTATGGCTACACCTTC; CDR3: CAIHHRDRENYGYTF; V: TRBV6-5; D: TRBD1; size: .; J: TRBJ1-2
DNA: TGTGCCAGCAGTACCCGGACAGATAACTATGGCTACACCTTC; CDR3: CASSTRTDNYGYTF; V: TRBV2; D: .; size: once; J: TRBJ1-2
DNA: TGCGCCAGCAGCCAAGATCTTGCAGGGGGTGAAGAGACCCAGTACTTC; CDR3: CASSQDLAGGEETQYF; V: TRBV4-1; D: TRBD1; size: .; J: TRBJ2-5
DNA: TGTGCCAGCTCACCACCGGGGGGAAGCACAGATACGCAGTATTTT; CDR3: CASSPPGGSTDTQYF; V: TRBV18; D: .; size: .; J: TRBJ2-3
DNA: TGCGCCAGCAGCTTGGCCCCTCCCCGGAATGAGCAGTTCTTC; CDR3: CASSLAPPRNEQFF; V: TRBV5-1; D: .; size: .; J: TRBJ2-1
DNA: TGCGCCAGCAGCCAAGAGGCAGCGCTTTTTAATCAGCCCCAGCATTTT; CDR3: CASSQEAALFNQPQHF; V: TRBV4-1; D: .; size: .; J: TRBJ1-5
DNA: TGTGCCAGCAGCTTAGACAGGGACCATCAGCCCCAGCATTTT; CDR3: CASSLDRDHQPQHF; V: TRBV7-8; D: .; size: .; J: TRBJ1-5
DNA: TGTGCCAGCTCACCACCGGGCAGTTTCACCTACGAGCAGTACTTC; CDR3: CASSPPGSFTYEQYF; V: TRBV18; D: .; size: .; J: TRBJ2-7
DNA: TGCGCCAGCAGTGATAACAGGGGGCTCTACGAGCAGTACTTC; CDR3: CASSDNRGLYEQYF; V: TRBV10-1; D: TRBD1; size: .; J: TRBJ2-7
DNA: TGTGCCAGCAGTAGGGACATTGGCAATCAGCCCCAGCATTTT; CDR3: CASSRDIGNQPQHF; V: TRBV27; D: .; size: .; J: TRBJ1-5
DNA: TGTGCCAGCAGCCCCCGACAGGTATCCTACGAGCAGTACTTC; CDR3: CASSPRQVSYEQYF; V: TRBV3-1/TRBV3-2; D: .; size: .; J: TRBJ2-7
DNA: TGCGCCAGCAGCTTACAGGGTCGGCAGGGGGTCGATGAGCAGTTCTTC; CDR3: CASSLQGRQGVDEQFF; V: TRBV5-1; D: TRBD1; size: .; J: TRBJ2-1
DNA: TGTGCCAGCTCACCACAGGGGGATAGCAATCAGCCCCAGCATTTT; CDR3: CASSPQGDSNQPQHF; V: TRBV18; D: .; size: .; J: TRBJ1-5
DNA: TGTGCCAGCAGTGAACAGGGACAGCAACTGAACACTGAAGCTTTCTTT; CDR3: CASSEQGQQLNTEAFF; V: TRBV6-1; D: TRBD1; size: few; J: TRBJ1-1
DNA: TGTGCCAGTAGTTTAGGCAGTTATAATTCACCCCTCCACTTT; CDR3: CASSLGSYNSPLHF; V: TRBV19; D: .; size: .; J: TRBJ1-6
DNA: TGTGCCAGCAGTTTACGGGGACAGGGGGCCCCGGGCACTGAAGCTTTCTTT; CDR3: CASSLRGQGAPGTEAFF; V: TRBV28; D: TRBD1; size: .; J: TRBJ1-1
DNA: TGTGCCAGCAGCAGGACAGGAGCAAATCAGCCCCAGCATTTT; CDR3: CASSRTGANQPQHF; V: TRBV7-9; D: TRBD1; size: .; J: TRBJ1-5
DNA: TGTGCCAGCAGCCACCGGGAACCCCTCCAGAACACTGAAGCTTTCTTT; CDR3: CASSHREPLQNTEAFF; V: TRBV14; D: .; size: .; J: TRBJ1-1
DNA: TGTGCCAGCAGGGGTGGAGGGCAGGGGAACACTGAAGCTTTCTTT; CDR3: CASRGGGQGNTEAFF; V: TRBV7-6; D: .; size: few; J: TRBJ1-1
DNA: TGCGCCAGCAGCCCGTGGACAGGTACGAACACTGAAGCTTTCTTT; CDR3: CASSPWTGTNTEAFF; V: TRBV4-1; D: TRBD1; size: .; J: TRBJ1-1
DNA: TGTGCCAGCACCGAAATGGGGGGAAAGGCCTACGAGCAGTACTTC; CDR3: CASTEMGGKAYEQYF; V: TRBV6-5; D: .; size: once; J: TRBJ2-7